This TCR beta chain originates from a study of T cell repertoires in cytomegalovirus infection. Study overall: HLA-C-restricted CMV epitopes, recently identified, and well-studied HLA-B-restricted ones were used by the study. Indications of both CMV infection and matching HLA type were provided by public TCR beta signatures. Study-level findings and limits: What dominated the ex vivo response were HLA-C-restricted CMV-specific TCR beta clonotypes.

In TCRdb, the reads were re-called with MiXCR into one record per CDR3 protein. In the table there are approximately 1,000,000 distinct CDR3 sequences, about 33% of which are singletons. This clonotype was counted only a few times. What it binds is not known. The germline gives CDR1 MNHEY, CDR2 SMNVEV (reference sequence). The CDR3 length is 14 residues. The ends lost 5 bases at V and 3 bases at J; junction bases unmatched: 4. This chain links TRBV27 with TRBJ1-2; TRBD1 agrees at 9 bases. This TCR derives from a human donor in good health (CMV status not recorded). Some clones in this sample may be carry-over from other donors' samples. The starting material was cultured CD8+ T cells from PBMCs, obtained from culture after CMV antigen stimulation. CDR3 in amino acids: CASSHTGGDYGYTF. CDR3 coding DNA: TGTGCCAGCAGTCACACAGGGGGCGACTATGGCTACACCTTC.